This entry features one T cell receptor beta chain sequence. The antigen remains unidentified. The read comes to an end 3 residues before the CDR3 does, leaving the germline J gene to fill in the end. The entry originates in a study of Tregs in tolerant kidney transplant recipients. Study summary: Mixed chimerism was transient after nonmyeloablative marrow transplants from related graft donors.

General observations from the study: Expanding Tregs on activated donor B cells appeared to best identify donor-specific TCRbeta clones. In tolerant patients, donor-specific Tregs outgrew total Tregs, suggesting antigen-driven expansion. No direct test of biological reproducibility was done here.

The germline CDR1 and CDR2 sequences are SNHLY and FYNNEI. The ends were cut back, 6 bases at V and 0 bases at J, with 9 bases in the middle. The CDR3 spans 15 residues. Using immunoSEQ multiplex PCR, the repertoire was profiled, and TCRdb retains in-frame clones only, with some absent. This sample contains tens of thousands of clones. The sequencing here drew on CD4+ T cells from blood, taken before the transplant. This rearrangement joins TRBV2 to TRBJ2-6, with unresolved D. This sequence was found in a human donor who received a combined kidney and bone marrow transplant. Here the CDR3 reads CASSLPSSGANVLTF. CDR3 DNA (partial): TGTGCCAGCAGCCTTCCTAGCTCTGGGGCCAACGTC.